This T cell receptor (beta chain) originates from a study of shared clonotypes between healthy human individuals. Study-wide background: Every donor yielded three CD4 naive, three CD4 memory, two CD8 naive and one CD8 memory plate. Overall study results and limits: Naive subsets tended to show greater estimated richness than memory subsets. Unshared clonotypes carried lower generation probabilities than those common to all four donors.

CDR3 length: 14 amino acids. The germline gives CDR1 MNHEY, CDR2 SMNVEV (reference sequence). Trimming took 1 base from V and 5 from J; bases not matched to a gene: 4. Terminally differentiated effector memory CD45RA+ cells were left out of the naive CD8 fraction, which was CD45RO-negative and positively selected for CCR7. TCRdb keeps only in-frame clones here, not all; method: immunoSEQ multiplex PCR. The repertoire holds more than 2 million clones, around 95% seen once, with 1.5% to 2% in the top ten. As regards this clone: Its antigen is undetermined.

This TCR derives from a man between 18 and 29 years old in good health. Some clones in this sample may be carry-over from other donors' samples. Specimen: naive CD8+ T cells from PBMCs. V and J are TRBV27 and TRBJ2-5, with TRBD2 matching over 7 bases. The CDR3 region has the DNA TGTGCCAGCAGTTTATACGCGGGGGAGGAGACCCAGTACTTC. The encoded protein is CASSLYAGEETQYF.